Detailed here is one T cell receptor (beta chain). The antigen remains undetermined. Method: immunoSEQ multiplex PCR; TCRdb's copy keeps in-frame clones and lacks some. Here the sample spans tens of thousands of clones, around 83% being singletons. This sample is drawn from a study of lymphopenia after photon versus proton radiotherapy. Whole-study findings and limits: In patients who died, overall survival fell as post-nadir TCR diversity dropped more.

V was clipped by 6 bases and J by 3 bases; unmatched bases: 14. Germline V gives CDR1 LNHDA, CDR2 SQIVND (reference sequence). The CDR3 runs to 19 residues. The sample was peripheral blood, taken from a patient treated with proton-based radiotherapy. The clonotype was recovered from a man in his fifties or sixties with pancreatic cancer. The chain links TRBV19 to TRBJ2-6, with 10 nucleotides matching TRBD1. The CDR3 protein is CASRSRTTGGRLGANVLTF. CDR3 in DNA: TGTGCCAGTAGATCTAGGACGACAGGGGGCCGACTTGGGGCCAACGTCCTGACTTTC.